The sequence of this T cell receptor (beta chain) was determined in a study of early stage breast cancer tumors (dated by TCRdb to 2016 to 2017). About the full investigation: Of the roughly 17 invasive breast tumors, around twelve were found to be estrogen receptor-positive, progesterone receptor-positive and HER2-negative. Of the approximately twelve ER+/PR+/HER2- tumors, eight were classified as invasive ductal carcinomas and four as invasive lobular carcinomas. A read coverage of roughly 10-fold per sample was achieved on average. A total of about 2,800,000 templates, representing 850,000 to 1,400,000 unique clonotypes, were detected across all samples.

The study profiled bulk TCR beta-chain repertoires in matched peripheral blood, tumor and adjacent normal breast tissue taken from fewer than 20 patients with early-stage breast cancer. Before surgery, roughly 4.5-11 mL of whole blood was collected into EDTA tubes and then processed within 2 hours. Peripheral blood mononuclear cells were isolated by Ficoll-Paque centrifugation in SepMate-50 tubes. For storage in liquid nitrogen, PBMCs were cryopreserved as aliquots of about 1.9 to 4.5 million cells in about 90% FBS with roughly 10% DMSO. Genomic DNA was extracted with the Qiagen AllPrep DNA/RNA Mini kit. This clone showed up just a few times. Its antigen has not been determined. Base-call qualities are not available, and no considerably larger clone is one nucleotide away. The paper's findings and limits, for the study overall: Greater similarity was observed between blood and normal breast repertoires than between blood and tumor repertoires, and tumor was distinguished from normal in about 85% of the 16 patients when each tissue was compared with blood. Enriched TCRB sequences shared across patients were mostly commonly generated sequences, unlikely to play an important role in the tumor microenvironment. Tumors showed about 2.3-fold higher T cell density and higher clonality than adjacent normal breast tissue. Because the cohort was small, analysis by tumor subtype was not possible. Sequencing bulk genomic DNA from unsorted cells could not capture chain pairing or functional markers like CD4, CD8 and FOXP3.

Every sample was amplified as two independent genomic DNA replicates, using roughly 0.45 ug for blood and approximately 1.5 ug for tumor or normal breast. TCRB sequencing of genomic DNA was carried out with the ImmunoSeq Intro kit according to the manufacturer's instructions. Multiplex PCR ran 30 to 40 cycles with proprietary primers and spike-in control sequences for absolute quantification. An 87-bp fragment spanning the CDR3 and flanking V and J genes was sequenced with single-end 150-bp reads. Seven samples, with two replicates for each sample, were multiplexed per lane of an Illumina MiSeq using version 3.0 chemistry. Turning to the authors' computational methods: Raw data were processed with the vendor's proprietary pipeline, and both replicates were merged into a single result per sample. Productive rearrangements sharing the V-gene family, CDR3 amino acid sequence and J-gene segment were defined as clonotypes. To compute clonality, the normalized Shannon entropy (Pielou evenness) of TCRB abundances was subtracted from 1. T cell density was estimated as total templates divided by the number of input cells, with the number of input cells inferred from the DNA input amount. Recon was used with default parameters to estimate total repertoire diversity and clonality. Tumor-enriched clonotypes were defined as having over 0.1% abundance in tumor and at least 32-fold higher abundance than in normal breast. This immuneACCESS table, as held by TCRdb, lists in-frame sequences with V and J called but not all clones. Of the missing ones, under half trace to an unresolved V gene in checked studies; the others have no known cause. D and trimming come from the DNA, and the V and J calls and clone size come from that table. Present in this sample are roughly 34,000 clones, around 70% of which were seen just once. The top ten constitute about 7% of the sample.

This TCR was recovered from a person between 55 and 69 years old with breast cancer. Sequencing was done on a sample of blood.

The CDR3 sequence is CASSLDPLGGNEKLFF. The DNA is as follows: TGCGCCAGCAGCTTGGACCCGCTTGGAGGAAATGAAAAACTGTTTTTT. The receptor chain draws on TRBV5-1 and TRBJ1-4; no confident D gene assignment can be made. Taken from the germline V gene, the CDR1 and CDR2 loops are SGHRS and YFSETQ. V gives up 0 bases and J gives up 5 bases, and the segment between their germline ends measures 14 bases. The CDR3 goes from the cysteine to the phenylalanine over 16 residues. The kept DNA is CDR3 alone, 48 bases in frame from the first base.